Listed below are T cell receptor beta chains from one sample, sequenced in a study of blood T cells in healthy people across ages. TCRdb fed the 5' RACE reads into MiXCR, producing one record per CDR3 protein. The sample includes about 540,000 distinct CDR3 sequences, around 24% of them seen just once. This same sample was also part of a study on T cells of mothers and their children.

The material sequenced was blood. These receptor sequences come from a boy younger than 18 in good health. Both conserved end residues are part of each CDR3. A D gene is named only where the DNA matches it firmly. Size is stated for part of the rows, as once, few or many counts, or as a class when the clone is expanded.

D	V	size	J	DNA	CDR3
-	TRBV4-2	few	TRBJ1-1	TGTGCCAGCAGCCAAGCAGCGGATCACTCCCTGAACACTGAAGCTTTCTTT	CASSQAADHSLNTEAFF
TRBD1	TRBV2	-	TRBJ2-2	TGTGCCAGCAGTGAAGCCCGACAGGGGGCTGGCGGGGAGCTGTTTTTT	CASSEARQGAGGELFF
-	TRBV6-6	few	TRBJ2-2	TGTGCCAGCAGTTACCCCGATGGGGAGCTGTTTTTT	CASSYPDGELFF
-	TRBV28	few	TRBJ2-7	TGTGCCAGCAGTTTAATTCGGCCGGCTACAAGCTCCTACGAGCAGTACTTC	CASSLIRPATSSYEQYF
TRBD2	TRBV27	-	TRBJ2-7	TGTGCCAGCAGTCCGAAGGCTTTACTAGCGGGAGCCGAGCAGTACTTC	CASSPKALLAGAEQYF
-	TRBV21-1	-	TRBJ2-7	TGTGCCAGCAGCAAAGCGGTTCGTCGCTTGGCTAGCGGGAATGAGGAGCAGTACTTC	CASSKAVRRLASGNEEQYF
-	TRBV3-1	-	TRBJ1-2	TGTGCCAGCAGCCAACTCCTTCAAGGGGGAAACTATGGCTACACCTTC	CASSQLLQGGNYGYTF
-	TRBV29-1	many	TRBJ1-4	TGCAGCGTCGGCAGGGGACGTTTCGGTGGTGAAAAACTGTTTTTT	CSVGRGRFGGEKLFF
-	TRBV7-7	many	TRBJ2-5	TGTGCTAGCAGCCCATTTGGGGGCGAAGAGACCCAGTACTTC	CASSPFGGEETQYF
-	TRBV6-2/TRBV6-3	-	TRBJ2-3	TGTGCCAGCGGGGCAGATACGCAGTATTTT	CASGADTQYF
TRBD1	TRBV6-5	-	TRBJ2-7	TGTGCCAGCAGAGAGGGGACAGCCTACGAGCAGTACTTC	CASREGTAYEQYF
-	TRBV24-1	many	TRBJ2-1	TGTGCCACCAGTGATTCTATTACAAATGAGCAGTTCTTC	CATSDSITNEQFF
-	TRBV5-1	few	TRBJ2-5	TGCGCCAGCAGCCCCGACACTTACCAAGAGACCCAGTACTTC	CASSPDTYQETQYF
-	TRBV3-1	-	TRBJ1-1	TGTGCCAGCAGCCAAGATGTGACTCAGGGTGTTGGCACTGAAGCTTTCTTT	CASSQDVTQGVGTEAFF
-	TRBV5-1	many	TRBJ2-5	TGCGCCAGCGTGGTCCAGGACCCGGGCGAGACCCAGTACTTC	CASVVQDPGETQYF
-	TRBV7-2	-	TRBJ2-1	TGTGCCAGCAGCTTAAACAGGGACTACAATGAGCAGTTCTTC	CASSLNRDYNEQFF
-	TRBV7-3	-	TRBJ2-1	TGTGCCAGCAGCTTAGGGTTAGGGGGCAATGAGCAGTTCTTC	CASSLGLGGNEQFF
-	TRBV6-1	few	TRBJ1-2	TGTGCCAGCAGAGACCGGGACCGAACTAACTATGGCTACACCTTC	CASRDRDRTNYGYTF
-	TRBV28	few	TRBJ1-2	TGTGCCAGTGAACCGGGCCGAGGCTATGGCTACACCTTC	CASEPGRGYGYTF
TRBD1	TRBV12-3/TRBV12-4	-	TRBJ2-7	TGTGCCAGCACCTTGACAGGGGGCGAGCAGTACTTC	CASTLTGGEQYF
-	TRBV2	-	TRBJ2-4	TGTGCCAGCAGTGAAACCTTTCTAGCCAAAAACATTCAGTACTTC	CASSETFLAKNIQYF
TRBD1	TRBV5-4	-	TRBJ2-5	TGTGCCAGCAGCTTTCAGGGGGAGCAAGAGACCCAGTACTTC	CASSFQGEQETQYF
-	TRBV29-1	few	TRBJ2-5	TGCAGCGTTGATTCGACAAACTTGCCCGACGGGACCCAGTACTTC	CSVDSTNLPDGTQYF
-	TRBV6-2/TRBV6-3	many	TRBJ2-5	TGTGCCAGCACCCACTCGGAAACTGAGACCCAGTACTTC	CASTHSETETQYF
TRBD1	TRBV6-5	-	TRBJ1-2	TGTGCCAGCAGTTCCGCTGGGACAGACTATGGCTACACCTTC	CASSSAGTDYGYTF
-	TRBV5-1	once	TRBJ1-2	TGCGCCAGCAGCCCTTGGGGGGATGGCGGCTACACCTTC	CASSPWGDGGYTF
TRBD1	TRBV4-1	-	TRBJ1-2	TGCGCCAGCAGCCTTCCAAACAGGGGACCTCTGGGCTACACCTTC	CASSLPNRGPLGYTF
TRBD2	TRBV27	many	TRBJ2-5	TGTGCCAGCAGTTTAAGTGCTAGCGGGGGGCAAGAGACCCAGTACTTC	CASSLSASGGQETQYF
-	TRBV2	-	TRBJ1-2	TGTGCCAGCAGTGAAGTTCCCTATGGCTACACCTTC	CASSEVPYGYTF
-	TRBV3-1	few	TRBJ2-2	TGTGCCAGCAGCCAAGATGGTAGACAACCGACCGGGGAGCTGTTTTTT	CASSQDGRQPTGELFF
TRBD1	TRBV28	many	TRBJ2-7	TGTGCCAGCACCCGTAGACAGGGGGCGGGCGAGCAGTACTTC	CASTRRQGAGEQYF
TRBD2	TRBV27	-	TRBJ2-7	TGTGCCAGCAGTCCCGTAGCGGGGGAGTCCTACGAGCAGTACTTC	CASSPVAGESYEQYF
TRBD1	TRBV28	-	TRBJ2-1	TGTGCCAGCAGTCCTACCCTAGGGACAGGGAGGTACAATGAGCAGTTCTTC	CASSPTLGTGRYNEQFF
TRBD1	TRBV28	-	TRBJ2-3	TGTGCCAGCAGCTCTACCACAGGGGGCTTAGGAAATACGCAGTATTTT	CASSSTTGGLGNTQYF
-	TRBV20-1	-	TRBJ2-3	TGCAGTGCCCCTCGGGGGATGGCAGATACGCAGTATTTT	CSAPRGMADTQYF
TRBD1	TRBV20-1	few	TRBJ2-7	TGCAGTGCTAGAGCCCCGGGACAGGGGGCCGAGCAGTACTTC	CSARAPGQGAEQYF